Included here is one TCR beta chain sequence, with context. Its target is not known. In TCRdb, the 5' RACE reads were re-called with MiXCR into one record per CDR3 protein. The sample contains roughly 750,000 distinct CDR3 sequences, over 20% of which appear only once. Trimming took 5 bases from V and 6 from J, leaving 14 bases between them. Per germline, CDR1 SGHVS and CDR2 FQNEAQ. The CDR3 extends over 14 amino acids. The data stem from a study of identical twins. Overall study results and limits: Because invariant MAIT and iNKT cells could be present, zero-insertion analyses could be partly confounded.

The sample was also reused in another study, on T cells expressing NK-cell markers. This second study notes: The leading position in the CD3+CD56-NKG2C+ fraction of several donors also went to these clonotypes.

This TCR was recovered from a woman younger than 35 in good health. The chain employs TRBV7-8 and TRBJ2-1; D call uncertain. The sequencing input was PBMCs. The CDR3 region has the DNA TGTGCCAGCAGCCCCCTTGTGCAGATCAATGAGCAGTTCTTC. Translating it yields CASSPLVQINEQFF.